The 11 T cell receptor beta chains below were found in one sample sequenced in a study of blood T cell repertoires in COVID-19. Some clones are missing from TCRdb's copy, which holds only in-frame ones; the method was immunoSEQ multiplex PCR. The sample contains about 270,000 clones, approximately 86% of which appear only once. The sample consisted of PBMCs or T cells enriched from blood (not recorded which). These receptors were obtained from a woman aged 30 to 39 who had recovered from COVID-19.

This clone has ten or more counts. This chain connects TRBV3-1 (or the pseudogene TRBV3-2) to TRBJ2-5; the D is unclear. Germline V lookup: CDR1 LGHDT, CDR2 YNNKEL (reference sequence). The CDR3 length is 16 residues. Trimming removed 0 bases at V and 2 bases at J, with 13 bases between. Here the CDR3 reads CASSQDWSRVQETQYF. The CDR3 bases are TGTGCCAGCAGCCAAGATTGGAGTCGCGTTCAAGAGACCCAGTACTTC.

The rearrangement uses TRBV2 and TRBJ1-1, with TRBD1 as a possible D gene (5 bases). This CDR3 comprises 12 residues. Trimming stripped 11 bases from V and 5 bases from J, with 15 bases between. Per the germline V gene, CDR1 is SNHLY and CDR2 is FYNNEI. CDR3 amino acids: CASVRGGTEAFF. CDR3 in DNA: TGTGCCTCAGTTAGGGGAGGAACTGAAGCTTTCTTT. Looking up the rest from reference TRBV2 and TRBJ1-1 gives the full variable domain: EPEVTQTPSHQVTQMGQEVILRCVPISNHLYFYWYRQILGQKVEFLVSFYNNEISEKSEIFDDQFSVERPDGSNFTLKIRSTKLEDSAMYFCASVRGGTEAFFGQGTRLTVV.

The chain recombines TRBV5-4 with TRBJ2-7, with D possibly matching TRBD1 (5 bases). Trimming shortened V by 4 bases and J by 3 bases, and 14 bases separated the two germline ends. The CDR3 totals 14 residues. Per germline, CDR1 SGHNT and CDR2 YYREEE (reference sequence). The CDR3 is CASSIQEQVYEQYF. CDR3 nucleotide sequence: TGTGCCAGCAGCATTCAAGAACAGGTCTACGAGCAGTACTTC.

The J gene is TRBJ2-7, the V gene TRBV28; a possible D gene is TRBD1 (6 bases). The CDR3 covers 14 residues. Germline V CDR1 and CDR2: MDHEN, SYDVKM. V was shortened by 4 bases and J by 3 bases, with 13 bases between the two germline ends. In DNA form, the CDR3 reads TGTGCCAGCAGTTCACCGGGACAATACTACGAGCAGTACTTC. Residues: CASSSPGQYYEQYF.

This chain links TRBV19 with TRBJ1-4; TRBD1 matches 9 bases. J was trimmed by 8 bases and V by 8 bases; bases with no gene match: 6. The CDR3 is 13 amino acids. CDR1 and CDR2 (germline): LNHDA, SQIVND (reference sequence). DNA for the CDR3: TGTGCCAGTGCGGACAGGGGACGAGAAAAACTGTTTTTT. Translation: CASADRGREKLFF.

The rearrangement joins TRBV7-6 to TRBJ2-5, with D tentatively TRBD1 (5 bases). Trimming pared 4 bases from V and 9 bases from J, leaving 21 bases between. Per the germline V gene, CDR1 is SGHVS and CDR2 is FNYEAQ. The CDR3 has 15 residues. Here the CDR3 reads CASSSFGAGWGSQYF. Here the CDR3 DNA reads TGTGCCAGCAGCTCCTTTGGGGCAGGGTGGGGCTCCCAGTACTTC.

CDR3 residues: CASSWTGGPTEAFF. CDR3 nucleotide sequence: TGCGCCAGCAGCTGGACAGGGGGGCCCACTGAAGCTTTCTTT. The gene calls are TRBV5-1 and TRBJ1-1, with TRBD1 identical over 10 bases. There are 14 residues in the CDR3. V dropped 3 bases and J dropped 4; count of bases not matched to a gene: 3. Germline values: CDR1 SGHRS, CDR2 YFSETQ.

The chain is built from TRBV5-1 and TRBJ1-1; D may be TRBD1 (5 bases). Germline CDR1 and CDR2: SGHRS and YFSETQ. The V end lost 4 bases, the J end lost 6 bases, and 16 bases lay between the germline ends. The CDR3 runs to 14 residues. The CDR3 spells CASSAAGRLSEAFF. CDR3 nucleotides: TGCGCCAGCAGCGCAGCAGGGAGGTTGTCTGAAGCTTTCTTT.

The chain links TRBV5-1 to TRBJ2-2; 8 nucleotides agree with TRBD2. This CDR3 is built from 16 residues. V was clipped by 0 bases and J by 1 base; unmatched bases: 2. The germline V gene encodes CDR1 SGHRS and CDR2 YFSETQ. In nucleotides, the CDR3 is TGCGCCAGCAGCTTGGTCAGCGGGGGGAACACCGGGGAGCTGTTTTTT. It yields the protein CASSLVSGGNTGELFF. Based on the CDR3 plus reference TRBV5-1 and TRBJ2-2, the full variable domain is KAGVTQTPRYLIKTRGQQVTLSCSPISGHRSVSWYQQTPGQGLQFLFEYFSETQRNKGNFPGRFSGRQFSNSRSEMNVSTLELGDSALYLCASSLVSGGNTGELFFGEGSRLTVL.

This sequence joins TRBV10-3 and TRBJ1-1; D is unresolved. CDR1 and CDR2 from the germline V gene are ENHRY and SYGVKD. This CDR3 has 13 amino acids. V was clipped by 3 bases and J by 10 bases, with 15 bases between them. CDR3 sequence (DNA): TGTGCCATCAGTGATTTAGGAGGGAATAGAGCTTTCTTT. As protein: CAISDLGGNRAFF.

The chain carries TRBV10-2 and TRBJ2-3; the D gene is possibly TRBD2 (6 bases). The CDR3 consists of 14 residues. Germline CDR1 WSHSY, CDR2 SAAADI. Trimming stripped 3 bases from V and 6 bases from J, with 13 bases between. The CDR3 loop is CASSDEGGPDTQYF. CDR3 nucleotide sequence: TGCGCCAGCAGTGACGAGGGAGGCCCGGATACGCAGTATTTT.